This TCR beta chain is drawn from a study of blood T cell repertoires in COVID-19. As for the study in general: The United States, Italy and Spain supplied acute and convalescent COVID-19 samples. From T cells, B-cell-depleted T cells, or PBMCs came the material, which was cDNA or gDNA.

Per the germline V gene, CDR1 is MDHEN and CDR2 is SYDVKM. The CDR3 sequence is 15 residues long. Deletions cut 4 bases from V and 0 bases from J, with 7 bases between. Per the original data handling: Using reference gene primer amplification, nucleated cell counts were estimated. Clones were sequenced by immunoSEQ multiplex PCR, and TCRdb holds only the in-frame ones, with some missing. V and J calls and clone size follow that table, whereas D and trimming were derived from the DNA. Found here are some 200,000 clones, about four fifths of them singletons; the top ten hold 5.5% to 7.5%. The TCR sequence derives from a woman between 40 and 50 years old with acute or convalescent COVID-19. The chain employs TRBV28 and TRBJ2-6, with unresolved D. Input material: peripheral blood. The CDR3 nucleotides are TGTGCCAGCAGTTCCTACAGCTCTGGGGCCAACGTCCTGACTTTC. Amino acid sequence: CASSSYSSGANVLTF.